The 12 T cell receptor beta chains listed next were all sequenced from one sample in a study of response to subunit inactivated influenza vaccine. Via MiXCR, TCRdb re-called the RT-PCR reads, giving one row per CDR3 protein. The table has 450,000 to 600,000 distinct CDR3 sequences, more than 15% seen once. This specimen consisted of CD4+ T cells sorted from PBMCs, obtained less than 30 months after vaccination. The receptors shown here come from a man between 50 and 75 years old who received an inactivated influenza vaccine.

This rearrangement joins TRBV20-1 to TRBJ2-5, with D perhaps matching TRBD1 (6 bases). CDR3 length: 14 amino acids. Trimming left V 3 bases short and J 5 bases short, with 16 bases between. The V gene's germline CDR1 is DFQATT and CDR2 SNEGSKA (reference sequence). In DNA, the CDR3 is TGCAGTGCTAGGAACAGGGCGGACTCGGAGACCCAGTACTTC. Encoded protein: CSARNRADSETQYF.

This clonotype was observed a handful of times. This sequence joins TRBV7-2 and TRBJ1-2, with D possibly TRBD1 on 6 matching bases. The germline V gene encodes CDR1 SGHTA and CDR2 FQGNSA. Trimming pared 0 bases from V and 4 bases from J, leaving 12 bases between. The CDR3 length is 15 residues. The CDR3 DNA reads as TGTGCCAGCAGCTTAGCGCCCCCAGGGGTCTATGGCTACACCTTC. Amino acid sequence: CASSLAPPGVYGYTF.

V is TRBV5-1 and J is TRBJ2-3, with D perhaps given as TRBD1 or TRBD2 (5 bases each). CDR3 size: 13 residues. Germline V gene data show CDR1 as SGHRS and CDR2 as YFSETQ. Trimming pared 7 bases from V and 6 bases from J, leaving 15 bases between. CDR3 sequence reads: CASGSAGADTQYF. For the CDR3, the DNA is TGCGCCAGCGGTTCTGCCGGGGCTGATACGCAGTATTTT. Full variable domain (outside the CDR3, taken from reference TRBV5-1 and TRBJ2-3): KAGVTQTPRYLIKTRGQQVTLSCSPISGHRSVSWYQQTPGQGLQFLFEYFSETQRNKGNFPGRFSGRQFSNSRSEMNVSTLELGDSALYLCASGSAGADTQYFGPGTRLTVL.

The gene calls are TRBV10-3 and TRBJ2-7, with D possibly TRBD1 on 5 matching bases. Germline assignment: CDR1 ENHRY and CDR2 SYGVKD. The V and J ends lost 6 bases and 1 base respectively, with 10 bases between them. The CDR3 covers 13 residues. The CDR3 nucleotides read TGTGCCATCAGCTCGCAGGGATCCTACGAGCAGTACTTC. It is translated as CAISSQGSYEQYF.

The CDR3 nucleotides are TGTGCCACTTCAAAGGCAACTAATGAAAAACTGTTTTTT. Protein: CATSKATNEKLFF. The rearrangement joins TRBV2 to TRBJ1-4; D unresolved. Per the germline V gene, CDR1 is SNHLY and CDR2 is FYNNEI. With 10 bases removed from V and 0 bases from J, the gap between germline ends came to 9 bases. This CDR3 is built from 13 residues.

In its sample, this clonotype was seen a few times. The junction and the germline gene differ at one end; a read error may be behind it. The chain employs TRBV25-1 and TRBJ2-1, with 8 positions matching TRBD2. Germline CDR1 is MGHDK and CDR2 is SYGVNS. CDR3 length: 15 amino acids. DNA of the CDR3: TGTGCCAGCAGTGAAATAGCGGGACTTAGAAATGAGCAGTTCTTT. Residues: CASSEIAGLRNEQFF.

This clonotype was seen only a few times. This chain joins TRBV24-1 and TRBJ2-5, with D uncertain. Germline-derived CDR1 and CDR2 are KGHDR and SFDVKD. Trimming took off 2 bases at V and 3 bases at J, with 3 bases between the two ends. The CDR3 has 12 residues. This CDR3 reads CATSDSEETQYF. DNA of the CDR3: TGTGCCACCAGTGATTCGGAAGAGACCCAGTACTTC.

This clonotype was seen more than once but under ten times. This chain joins TRBV5-1 and TRBJ1-6; 11 bases line up with TRBD1. Trimming at V came to 4 bases and at J to 2 bases, leaving 8 bases not matched to a gene. CDR1 is SGHRS and CDR2 is YFSETQ in the germline V gene. This CDR3 comprises 18 residues. The CDR3 nucleotides read TGCGCCAGCAGCGTGGGACAGGGGGAAGGCGCCTATAATTCACCCCTCCACTTT. Its protein product is CASSVGQGEGAYNSPLHF.

The chain is built from TRBV4-2 and TRBJ2-4, with D maybe TRBD2 (6 bases). There are 17 residues in the CDR3. V lost 0 bases, J lost 2 bases, and 14 bases lay in between. The germline V gene has CDR1 LGHNA and CDR2 YNFKEQ. This chain's CDR3 is CASSQDSRAGTKNIQYF. For the CDR3, the DNA is TGTGCCAGCAGCCAAGATTCCAGGGCGGGAACCAAAAACATTCAGTACTTC.

This clonotype came up many times. The chain recombines TRBV7-8 with TRBJ1-4, with D possibly matching TRBD1 (6 bases). The CDR3 covers 16 residues. Per the germline V gene, CDR1 is SGHVS and CDR2 is FQNEAQ. Trimming shortened V by 1 base and J by 3 bases, and 12 bases separated the two germline ends. CDR3 sequence reads: CASSLDSGAANEKLFF. CDR3 nucleotide sequence: TGTGCCAGCAGCTTAGATTCGGGGGCGGCTAATGAAAAACTGTTTTTT.

The chain is built from TRBV29-1 and TRBJ2-1; TRBD2 agrees at 9 bases. There are 15 residues in the CDR3. CDR1 and CDR2 (germline): SQVTM, ANQGSEA. Unmatched junction bases numbered 5, after V lost 4 bases and J lost 1 base. The CDR3 DNA is TGCAGCGTTGTCCCGACTAGCGGATCCTACAATGAGCAGTTCTTC. Amino acids: CSVVPTSGSYNEQFF.

This clonotype occurred a few times. CDR3 coding DNA: TGCAGTGCTAGACCAGGGCTTACCTACGAGCAGTACTTC. It codes for CSARPGLTYEQYF. V usage is TRBV20-1 and J usage is TRBJ2-7; D is possibly TRBD1 (5 bases). This CDR3 spans 13 amino acids. Trimming stripped 2 bases from V and 2 bases from J, with 10 bases between. Germline V gene sequence: CDR1 DFQATT, CDR2 SNEGSKA (reference sequence).